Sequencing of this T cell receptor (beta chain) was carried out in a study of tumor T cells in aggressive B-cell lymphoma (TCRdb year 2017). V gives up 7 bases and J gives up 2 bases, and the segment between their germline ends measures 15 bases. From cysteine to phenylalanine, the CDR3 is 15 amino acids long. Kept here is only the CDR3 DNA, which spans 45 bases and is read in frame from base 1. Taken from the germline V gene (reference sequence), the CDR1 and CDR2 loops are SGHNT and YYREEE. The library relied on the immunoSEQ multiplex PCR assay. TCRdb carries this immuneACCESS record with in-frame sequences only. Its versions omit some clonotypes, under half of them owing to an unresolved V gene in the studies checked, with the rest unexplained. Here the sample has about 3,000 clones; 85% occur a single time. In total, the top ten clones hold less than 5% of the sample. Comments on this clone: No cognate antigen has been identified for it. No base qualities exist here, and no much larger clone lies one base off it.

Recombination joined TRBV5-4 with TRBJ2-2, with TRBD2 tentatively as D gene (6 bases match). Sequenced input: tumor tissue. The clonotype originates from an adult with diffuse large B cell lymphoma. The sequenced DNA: TGTGCCAGCGGAGTAGGCGGGGTCAACACCGGGGAGCTGTTTTTT. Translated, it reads CASGVGGVNTGELFF.